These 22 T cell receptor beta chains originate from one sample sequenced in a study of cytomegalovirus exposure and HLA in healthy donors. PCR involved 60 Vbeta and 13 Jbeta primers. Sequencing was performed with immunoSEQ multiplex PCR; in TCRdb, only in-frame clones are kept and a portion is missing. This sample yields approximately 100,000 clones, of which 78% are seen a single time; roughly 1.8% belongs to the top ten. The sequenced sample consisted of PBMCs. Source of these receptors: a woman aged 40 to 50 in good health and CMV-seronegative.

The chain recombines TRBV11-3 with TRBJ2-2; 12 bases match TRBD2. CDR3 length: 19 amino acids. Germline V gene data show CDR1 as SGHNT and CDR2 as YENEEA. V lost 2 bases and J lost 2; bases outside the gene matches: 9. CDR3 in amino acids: CASSLHNSSGRENTGELFF. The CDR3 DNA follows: TGTGCCAGCAGCTTACATAATTCTAGCGGGAGGGAAAACACCGGGGAGCTGTTTTTT.

The CDR3: CASSAGSQQFF. Here the CDR3 DNA reads TGCGCCAGCAGCGCGGGTTCGCAGCAGTTCTTC. The chain is built from TRBV5-1 and TRBJ2-1, with a possible D match to TRBD2 (5 bases). CDR3 length: 11 amino acids. Germline V gene lookup returns CDR1 SGHRS and CDR2 YFSETQ. Trimming removed 4 bases at V and 11 bases at J, with 10 bases between.

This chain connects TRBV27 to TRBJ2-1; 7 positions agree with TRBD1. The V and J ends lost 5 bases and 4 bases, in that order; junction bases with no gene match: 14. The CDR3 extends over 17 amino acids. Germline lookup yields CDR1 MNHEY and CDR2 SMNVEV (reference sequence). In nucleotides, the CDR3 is TGTGCCAGCAGTCCAACCCTGAGGGACAGCGTGTACAATGAGCAGTTCTTC. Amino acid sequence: CASSPTLRDSVYNEQFF.

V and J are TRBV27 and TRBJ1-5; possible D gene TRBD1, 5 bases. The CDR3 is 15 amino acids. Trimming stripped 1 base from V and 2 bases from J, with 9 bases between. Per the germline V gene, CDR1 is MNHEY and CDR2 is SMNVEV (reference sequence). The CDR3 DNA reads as TGTGCCAGCAGTTTATTTGTAGGGGGCAATCAGCCCCAGCATTTT. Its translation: CASSLFVGGNQPQHF.

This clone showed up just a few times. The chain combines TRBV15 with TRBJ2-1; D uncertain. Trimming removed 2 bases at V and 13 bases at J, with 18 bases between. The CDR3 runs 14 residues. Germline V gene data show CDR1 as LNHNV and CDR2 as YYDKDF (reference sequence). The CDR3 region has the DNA TGTGCCACCAGCAGACCAGAACGTTGGCCAACACAGTTCTTC. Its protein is CATSRPERWPTQFF. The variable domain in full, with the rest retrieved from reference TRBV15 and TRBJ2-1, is DAMVIQNPRYQVTQFGKPVTLSCSQTLNHNVMYWYQQKSSQAPKLLFHYYDKDFNNEADTPDNFQSRRPNTSFCFLDIRSPGLGDTAMYLCATSRPERWPTQFFGPGTRLTVL.

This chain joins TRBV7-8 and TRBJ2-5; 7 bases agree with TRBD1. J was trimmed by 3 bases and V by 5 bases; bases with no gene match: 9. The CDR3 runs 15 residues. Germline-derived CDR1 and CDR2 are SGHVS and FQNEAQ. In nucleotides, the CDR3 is TGTGCCAGCAGCCGCCCGACAGGGCTCGAAGAGACCCAGTACTTC. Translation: CASSRPTGLEETQYF.

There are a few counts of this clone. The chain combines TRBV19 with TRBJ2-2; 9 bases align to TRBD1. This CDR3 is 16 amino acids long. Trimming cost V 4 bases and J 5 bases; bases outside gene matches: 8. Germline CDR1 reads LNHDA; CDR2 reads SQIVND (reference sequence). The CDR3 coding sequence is TGTGCCAGTAGTACGCCTCCGGGACAGGGAACCGGGGAGCTGTTTTTT. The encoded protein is CASSTPPGQGTGELFF.

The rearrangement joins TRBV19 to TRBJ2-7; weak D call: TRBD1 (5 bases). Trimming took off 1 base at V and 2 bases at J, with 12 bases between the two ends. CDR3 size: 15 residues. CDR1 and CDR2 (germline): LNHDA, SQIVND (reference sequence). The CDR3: CASSIGIGATYEQYF. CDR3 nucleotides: TGTGCCAGTAGTATAGGGATTGGGGCGACCTACGAGCAGTACTTC. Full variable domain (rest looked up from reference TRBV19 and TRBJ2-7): DGGITQSPKYLFRKEGQNVTLSCEQNLNHDAMYWYRQDPGQGLRLIYYSQIVNDFQKGDIAEGYSVSREKKESFPLTVTSAQKNPTAFYLCASSIGIGATYEQYFGPGTRLTVT.

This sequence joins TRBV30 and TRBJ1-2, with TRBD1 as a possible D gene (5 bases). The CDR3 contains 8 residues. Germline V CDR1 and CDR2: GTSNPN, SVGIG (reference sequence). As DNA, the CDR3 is TGTGGCGGGGGGTCAAACACCTTC. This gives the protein CGGGSNTF.

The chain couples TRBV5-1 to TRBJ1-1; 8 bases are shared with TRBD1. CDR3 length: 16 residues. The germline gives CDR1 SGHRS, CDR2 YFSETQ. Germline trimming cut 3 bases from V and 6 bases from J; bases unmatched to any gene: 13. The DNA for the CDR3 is TGCGCCAGCAGCTGGGCTATGACAGGGGAGGGATCTGAAGCTTTCTTT. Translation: CASSWAMTGEGSEAFF.

CDR3 DNA sequence: TGTGCCAGCAGCTCCCGGGCAGGGGCGATCACTGAAGCTTTCTTT. Its protein is CASSSRAGAITEAFF. This chain links TRBV28 with TRBJ1-1; a weak D match, TRBD1 (6 bases). Germline V gene data show CDR1 as MDHEN and CDR2 as SYDVKM. This CDR3 contains 15 residues. V lost 6 bases and J lost 4, with 18 bases in between.

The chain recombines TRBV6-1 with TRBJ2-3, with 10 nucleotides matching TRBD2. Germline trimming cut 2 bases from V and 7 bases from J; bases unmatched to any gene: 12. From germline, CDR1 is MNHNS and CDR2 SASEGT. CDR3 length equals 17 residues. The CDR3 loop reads CASSETWASGSMNTQYF. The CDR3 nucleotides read TGTGCCAGCAGTGAAACCTGGGCTAGCGGGAGTATGAATACGCAGTATTTT.

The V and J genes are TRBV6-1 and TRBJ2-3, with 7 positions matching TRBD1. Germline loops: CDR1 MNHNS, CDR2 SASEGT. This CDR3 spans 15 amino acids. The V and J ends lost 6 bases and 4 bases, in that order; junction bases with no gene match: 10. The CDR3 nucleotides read TGTGCCAGCAGCCGGGACAGAGTCCTTCCAGATACGCAGTATTTT. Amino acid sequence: CASSRDRVLPDTQYF.

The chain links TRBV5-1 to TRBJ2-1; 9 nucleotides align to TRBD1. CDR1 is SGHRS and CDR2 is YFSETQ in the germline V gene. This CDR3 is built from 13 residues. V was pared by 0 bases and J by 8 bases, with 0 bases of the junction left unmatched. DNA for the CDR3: TGCGCCAGCAGCTTGGGGGACAGGGATGAGCAGTTCTTC. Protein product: CASSLGDRDEQFF.

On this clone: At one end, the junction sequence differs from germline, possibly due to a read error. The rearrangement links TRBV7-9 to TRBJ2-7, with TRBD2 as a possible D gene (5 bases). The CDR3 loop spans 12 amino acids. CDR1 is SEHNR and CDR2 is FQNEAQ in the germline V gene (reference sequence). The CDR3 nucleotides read TGTTCCAGCGGAACTGTTACTAGCGAGCAGTACTTC. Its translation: CSSGTVTSEQYF.

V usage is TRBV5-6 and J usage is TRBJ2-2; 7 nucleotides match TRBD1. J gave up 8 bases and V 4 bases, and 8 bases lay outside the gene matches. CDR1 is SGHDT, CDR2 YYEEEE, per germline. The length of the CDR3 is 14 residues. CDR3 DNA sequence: TGTGCCAGCAGCCTTACCCCAGGGGGTGGGGAGCTGTTTTTT. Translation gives CASSLTPGGGELFF.

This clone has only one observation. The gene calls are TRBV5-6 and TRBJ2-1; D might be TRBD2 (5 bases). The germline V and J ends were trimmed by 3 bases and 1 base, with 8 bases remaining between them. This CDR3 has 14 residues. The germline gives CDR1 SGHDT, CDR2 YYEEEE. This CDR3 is CASSYLASYNEQFF. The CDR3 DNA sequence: TGTGCCAGCAGCTACCTAGCATCCTACAATGAGCAGTTCTTC.

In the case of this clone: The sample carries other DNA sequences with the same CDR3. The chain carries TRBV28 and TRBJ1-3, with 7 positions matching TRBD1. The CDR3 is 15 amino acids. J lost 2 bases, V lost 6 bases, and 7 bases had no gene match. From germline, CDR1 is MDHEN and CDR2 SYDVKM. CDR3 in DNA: TGTGCCAGCAGGTCTGACAGGGTCCCTGGAAACACCATATATTTT. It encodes CASRSDRVPGNTIYF. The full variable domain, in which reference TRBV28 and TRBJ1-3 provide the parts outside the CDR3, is DVKVTQSSRYLVKRTGEKVFLECVQDMDHENMFWYRQDPGLGLRLIYFSYDVKMKEKGDIPEGYSVSREKKERFSLILESASTNQTSMYLCASRSDRVPGNTIYFGEGSWLTVV.

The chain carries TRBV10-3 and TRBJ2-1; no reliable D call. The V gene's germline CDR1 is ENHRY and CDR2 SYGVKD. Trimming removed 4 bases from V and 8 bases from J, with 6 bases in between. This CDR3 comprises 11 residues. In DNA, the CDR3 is TGTGCCATCAGTGGAGAGGATGAGCAGTTCTTC. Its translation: CAISGEDEQFF.

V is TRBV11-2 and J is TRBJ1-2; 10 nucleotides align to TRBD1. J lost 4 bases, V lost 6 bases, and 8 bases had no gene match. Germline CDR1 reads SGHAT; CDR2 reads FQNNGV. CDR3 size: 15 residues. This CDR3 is CASRDPGQGTYGYTF. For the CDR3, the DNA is TGTGCCAGCAGAGACCCGGGACAGGGGACCTATGGCTACACCTTC.

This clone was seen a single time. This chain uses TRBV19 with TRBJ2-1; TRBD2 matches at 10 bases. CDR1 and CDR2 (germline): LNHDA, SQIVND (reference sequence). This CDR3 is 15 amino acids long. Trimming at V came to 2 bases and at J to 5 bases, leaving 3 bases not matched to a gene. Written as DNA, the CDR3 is TGTGCCAGTAGTATACTAGCGGGAGCCCACAATGAGCAGTTCTTC. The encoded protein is CASSILAGAHNEQFF. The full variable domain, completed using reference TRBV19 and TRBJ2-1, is DGGITQSPKYLFRKEGQNVTLSCEQNLNHDAMYWYRQDPGQGLRLIYYSQIVNDFQKGDIAEGYSVSREKKESFPLTVTSAQKNPTAFYLCASSILAGAHNEQFFGPGTRLTVL.

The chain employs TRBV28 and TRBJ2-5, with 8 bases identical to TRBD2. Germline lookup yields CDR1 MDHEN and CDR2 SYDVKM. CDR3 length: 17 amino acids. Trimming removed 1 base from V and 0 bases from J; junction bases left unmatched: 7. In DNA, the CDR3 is TGTGCCAGCAGTTTATATGGGACTAGAGAGTACCAAGAGACCCAGTACTTC. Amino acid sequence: CASSLYGTREYQETQYF. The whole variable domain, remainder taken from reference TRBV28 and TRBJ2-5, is DVKVTQSSRYLVKRTGEKVFLECVQDMDHENMFWYRQDPGLGLRLIYFSYDVKMKEKGDIPEGYSVSREKKERFSLILESASTNQTSMYLCASSLYGTREYQETQYFGPGTRLLVL.